The 26 T cell receptor beta chains given below trace back to one sample, sequenced in a study of blood T cell repertoires in COVID-19. Profiled with immunoSEQ multiplex PCR; TCRdb holds only in-frame clones, not every one. Altogether about 60,000 clones are present, approximately 80% being singletons, with the ten largest covering roughly 10%. Sequences were obtained from peripheral blood. These receptors all stem from a man aged 50 to 59 with COVID-19, enrolled during active disease.

Notes on this clone: A much larger clonotype is one base distant, so this may be a read error. The chain links TRBV5-4 to TRBJ2-3, with 9 bases that match TRBD2. Germline CDR1 SGHNT, CDR2 YYREEE (reference sequence). This CDR3 comprises 14 residues. The junction had 1 base not matched to a gene; V was cut back by 3 bases and J by 2 bases. The CDR3 region has the DNA TGTGCCAGCAGCTGGACTAGCGACACAGATACGCAGTATTTT. This translates into CASSWTSDTDTQYF.

The genes are TRBV7-2 and TRBJ2-7; D may be TRBD1 (5 bases). The V gene lost 1 base and the J gene lost 4 bases, with 14 bases spanning the gap. CDR1 is SGHTA and CDR2 is FQGNSA in the germline V gene. The CDR3 spans 15 residues. The DNA for the CDR3 is TGTGCCAGCAGCTTAGGGAAGGGGATGATGTACGAGCAGTACTTC. Protein product: CASSLGKGMMYEQYF.

The gene calls are TRBV18 and TRBJ2-3; a weak D match, TRBD2 (6 bases). V lost 6 bases and J lost 2, with 9 bases in between. In germline, CDR1 is KGHSH, CDR2 LQKENI. The CDR3 runs 13 residues. This CDR3 is CASSRDFTDTQYF. Written as DNA, the CDR3 is TGTGCCAGCTCCCGGGACTTCACAGATACGCAGTATTTT.

This sequence joins TRBV28 and TRBJ2-1; 10 bases align to TRBD1. Germline assignment: CDR1 MDHEN and CDR2 SYDVKM. V lost 7 bases and J lost 8; bases outside the gene matches: 17. The CDR3 consists of 17 residues. The CDR3 region is CASTLSGRDRGLHEQFF. The CDR3 DNA reads TGTGCCAGCACCTTATCCGGACGGGACAGGGGACTACATGAGCAGTTCTTC.

The genes are TRBV9 and TRBJ2-7; D perhaps matches TRBD2 (5 bases). The CDR3 runs to 14 residues. Germline lookup yields CDR1 SGDLS and CDR2 YYNGEE. CDR3 sequence (DNA): TGTGGAGTTGTGGAGGAGGCGGTTTGCGACGAGCAGTACTTC. It translates to CGVVEEAVCDEQYF.

This chain links TRBV4-1 with TRBJ2-1; TRBD1 agrees at 11 bases. Germline V CDR1 and CDR2: MGHRA, YSYEKL. The V segment lost 3 bases and the J segment 3 bases; nucleotides outside the gene matches: 4. The CDR3 consists of 16 residues. The CDR3: CASSQGDRGNYNEQFF. The DNA of the CDR3 is TGCGCCAGCAGCCAGGGGGACAGGGGGAACTACAATGAGCAGTTCTTC.

This clone was detected only once. The rearrangement joins TRBV13 to TRBJ2-3; D gene unclear. The length of the CDR3 is 13 residues. V was trimmed by 7 bases and J by 0 bases, leaving 8 bases between them. Germline CDR1 PRHDT, CDR2 FYEKMQ (reference sequence). This CDR3 is CASTSRSTDTQYF. The CDR3 nucleotides are TGTGCCAGCACCTCACGGAGCACAGATACGCAGTATTTT.

This clone was recorded only once. The gene calls are TRBV20-1 and TRBJ1-1; 8 bases are a match to TRBD1. The J segment lost 3 bases and the V segment lost 4 bases, leaving 4 bases of the junction unmatched. Looked up from germline, CDR1 is DFQATT and CDR2 is SNEGSKA (reference sequence). The CDR3 consists of 13 residues. CDR3 in DNA: TGCAGTGCTACTGACAGGGGTTACACTGAAGCTTTCTTT. Translated, it gives CSATDRGYTEAFF.

The V call is TRBV5-4, the J call TRBJ1-2; TRBD1 is a possible D gene (6 bases). In germline, CDR1 is SGHNT, CDR2 YYREEE (reference sequence). The V end lost 0 bases, the J end lost 6 bases, and 9 bases lay between the germline ends. This CDR3 has 13 residues. The CDR3 protein is CASSLAGADGYTF. The CDR3, as DNA: TGTGCCAGCAGCTTGGCAGGGGCGGATGGCTACACCTTC.

The chain carries TRBV2 and TRBJ2-3; 7 bases align to TRBD1. Germline V gives CDR1 SNHLY, CDR2 FYNNEI. Trimming at V came to 5 bases and at J to 2 bases, leaving 10 bases not matched to a gene. The CDR3 extends over 16 amino acids. CDR3 sequence: CASSSIGGMVTDTQYF. CDR3 bases: TGTGCCAGCAGTTCCATAGGGGGCATGGTCACAGATACGCAGTATTTT.

This chain uses TRBV5-1 with TRBJ2-7; weak D call: TRBD1 (6 bases). Trimming shortened V by 4 bases and J by 1 base, and 9 bases separated the two germline ends. The germline CDR1 and CDR2 sequences are SGHRS and YFSETQ. The CDR3 runs 13 residues. The CDR3 region is CASSLGQSYEQYF. Here the CDR3 DNA reads TGCGCCAGCAGCCTCGGACAGTCCTACGAGCAGTACTTC. Variable domain in full (rest from reference TRBV5-1 and TRBJ2-7): KAGVTQTPRYLIKTRGQQVTLSCSPISGHRSVSWYQQTPGQGLQFLFEYFSETQRNKGNFPGRFSGRQFSNSRSEMNVSTLELGDSALYLCASSLGQSYEQYFGPGTRLTVT.

This chain links TRBV28 with TRBJ1-4, with D possibly TRBD1 on 5 matching bases. V was pared by 7 bases and J by 0 bases, with 9 bases between. CDR1 and CDR2 (germline): MDHEN, SYDVKM. The CDR3 spans 14 residues. The CDR3 nucleotides read TGTGCCAGCACTGTGGGGCCAACTAATGAAAAACTGTTTTTT. Translated: CASTVGPTNEKLFF.

The V gene is TRBV4-1, the J gene TRBJ1-2; D not resolved. Per germline, CDR1 MGHRA and CDR2 YSYEKL. V was clipped by 4 bases and J by 2 bases, with 14 bases between them. This CDR3 region has 15 residues. Written as DNA, the CDR3 is TGCGCCAGCAGCCCCCCAAGAGCGGGGAACTATGGCTACACCTTC. It codes for CASSPPRAGNYGYTF.

The chain uses TRBV13 and TRBJ1-1, with D possibly matching TRBD1 (6 bases). Trimming shortened V by 1 base and J by 5 bases, and 17 bases separated the two germline ends. This CDR3 region has 16 residues. Per germline, CDR1 PRHDT and CDR2 FYEKMQ (reference sequence). CDR3 coding DNA: TGTGCCAGCAGCTTAGAAACAGGGCGGGGGGGTACTGAAGCTTTCTTT. Translating gives CASSLETGRGGTEAFF.

The genes are TRBV24-1 and TRBJ2-7; 9 bases line up with TRBD1. In germline, CDR1 is KGHDR, CDR2 SFDVKD. V dropped 2 bases and J dropped 3; count of bases not matched to a gene: 4. The length of the CDR3 is 15 residues. The CDR3 is CATSDSGTGRYEQYF. The CDR3 coding sequence is TGTGCCACCAGTGATTCCGGGACAGGGCGCTACGAGCAGTACTTC.

The J gene is TRBJ1-5, the V gene TRBV3-1 (or the pseudogene TRBV3-2); D is ambiguous. The germline gives CDR1 LGHDT, CDR2 YNNKEL (reference sequence). This CDR3 is built from 13 residues. V lost 1 base and J lost 4, with 5 bases in between. The CDR3 DNA follows: TGTGCCAGCAGCCAAGTTCAGAATCAGCCCCAGCATTTT. It translates to CASSQVQNQPQHF.

V gene TRBV5-1 combines with J gene TRBJ2-3; 12 bases match TRBD2. J gave up 0 bases and V 5 bases, and 10 bases lay outside the gene matches. This CDR3 contains 18 residues. The germline gives CDR1 SGHRS, CDR2 YFSETQ. The DNA for the CDR3 is TGCGCCAGCAGAAATGGACTAGCGGGATCTCCTAGCACAGATACGCAGTATTTT. It codes for CASRNGLAGSPSTDTQYF.

The chain has TRBV5-1 and TRBJ1-1; possibly TRBD1 for D (5 bases). Trimming removed 0 bases at V and 6 bases at J, with 9 bases between. The CDR3 has 13 amino acids. The germline gives CDR1 SGHRS, CDR2 YFSETQ. CDR3 nucleotides: TGCGCCAGCAGCTTGGTTTCCAGGGCTGAAGCTTTCTTT. Protein: CASSLVSRAEAFF.

This clone showed up just once. CDR3 in DNA: TGTGCCAGCAGCCCCCTGGGGGGGATGGAGCAGTACTTC. This sequence encodes CASSPLGGMEQYF. This chain connects TRBV14 to TRBJ2-7; 7 bases agree with TRBD2. Per germline, CDR1 SGHDN and CDR2 FVKESK. The CDR3 is made up of 13 amino acids. With 4 bases clipped from V and 7 bases from J, the junction kept 7 bases outside the gene matches.

The J gene is TRBJ1-1, the V gene TRBV6-4, with TRBD1 as a possible D gene (5 bases). Trimming stripped 3 bases from V and 6 bases from J, with 14 bases between. CDR1 MRHNA and CDR2 SNTAGT come from the germline V gene. The CDR3 runs to 14 residues. The CDR3 is CASSEFGGGSEAFF. Here the CDR3 DNA reads TGTGCCAGCAGTGAATTCGGGGGGGGATCTGAAGCTTTCTTT.

V is TRBV6-5 and J is TRBJ2-3; possible D gene TRBD1, 5 bases. V was clipped by 4 bases and J by 2 bases, with 13 bases between them. The CDR3 loop spans 15 amino acids. The V gene's germline CDR1 is MNHEY and CDR2 SVGAGI. CDR3 sequence reads: CASSSVGAVTDTQYF. CDR3 nucleotide sequence: TGTGCCAGCAGTTCCGTAGGGGCGGTCACAGATACGCAGTATTTT.

The rearrangement joins TRBV24-1 to TRBJ2-7; 9 nucleotides agree with TRBD1. With V trimmed by 2 bases and J by 3 bases, 13 bases remained unmatched. Germline V gene data show CDR1 as KGHDR and CDR2 as SFDVKD. CDR3 length equals 18 residues. CDR3 DNA sequence: TGTGCCACCAGTGATTCACGACCCGGGACAGGGTTCGGCTACGAGCAGTACTTC. Encoded protein: CATSDSRPGTGFGYEQYF.

The J gene is TRBJ2-7, the V gene TRBV10-3, with 9 bases that match TRBD1. In germline, CDR1 is ENHRY, CDR2 SYGVKD. V gave up 6 bases and J gave up 2 bases; unmatched junction bases: 5. The CDR3 is 14 amino acids. The DNA of the CDR3 is TGTGCCATCAGCGGGACAGGGATAACCTACGAGCAGTACTTC. Translating gives CAISGTGITYEQYF.

The gene calls are TRBV27 and TRBJ1-2; 8 bases are shared with TRBD1. This CDR3 region has 17 residues. Germline V gene lookup returns CDR1 MNHEY and CDR2 SMNVEV (reference sequence). The junction had 14 bases not matched to a gene; V was cut back by 0 bases and J by 8 bases. The CDR3 region is CASSLSTGGTSARGYTF. The DNA of the CDR3 is TGTGCCAGCAGTTTATCTACAGGGGGGACTTCCGCGAGGGGCTACACCTTC.

V is TRBV12-3 or TRBV12-4 and J is TRBJ2-1; D might be TRBD2 (6 bases). The CDR3 runs to 12 residues. Deletions cut 1 base from V and 9 bases from J, with 7 bases between. The CDR3 DNA reads as TGTGCCAGCAGTTTAGAGGAGGGTGAGCAGTTCTTC. Its protein is CASSLEEGEQFF.

The V and J genes are TRBV7-8 and TRBJ2-1; tentatively, D is TRBD2 (5 bases). V lost 1 base and J lost 7, with 17 bases in between. In germline, CDR1 is SGHVS, CDR2 FQNEAQ. There are 16 residues in the CDR3. CDR3 in amino acids: CASSLGQEVKPNEQFF. CDR3 nucleotide sequence: TGTGCCAGCAGCTTAGGCCAGGAGGTTAAGCCAAATGAGCAGTTCTTC.